The 29 T cell receptor beta chains listed next were all sequenced from one sample in a study of cytomegalovirus exposure and HLA in healthy donors. This PCR relied on a set of 60 Vbeta primers and 13 Jbeta primers. The data were produced by immunoSEQ multiplex PCR, yet TCRdb's version contains in-frame clones alone and is incomplete. The repertoire holds some 89,000 clones, with around 85% as singletons. The sequenced sample consisted of PBMCs. These receptors all come from a man aged 35-49 years in good health and CMV-seropositive.

This chain uses TRBV2 with TRBJ2-7; unclear D gene. Trimming cost V 3 bases and J 3 bases, with 6 bases left between them. Germline assignment: CDR1 SNHLY and CDR2 FYNNEI. This CDR3 comprises 12 residues. Here the CDR3 reads CASSEQDYEQYF. The CDR3 nucleotides are TGTGCCAGCAGTGAGCAGGACTACGAGCAGTACTTC.

A few counts support this clone. This chain links TRBV6-1 with TRBJ2-3, with 12 bases lining up with TRBD2. Germline values: CDR1 MNHNS, CDR2 SASEGT. The ends lost 6 bases at V and 1 base at J; junction bases unmatched: 2. CDR3 length equals 15 residues. The CDR3 reads CASSRTSGGTDTQYF. The CDR3 DNA reads as TGTGCCAGCAGCCGGACTAGCGGGGGCACAGATACGCAGTATTTT.

The chain carries TRBV5-4 and TRBJ2-5; 8 positions match TRBD1. The germline CDR1 and CDR2 sequences are SGHNT and YYREEE (reference sequence). The CDR3 is 13 amino acids. V lost 7 bases to trimming and J lost 5 bases; unmatched junction nucleotides: 7. DNA of the CDR3: TGTGCCAGCCAGGGGGCCGGTAGGGAGACCCAGTACTTC. Amino acids: CASQGAGRETQYF. The full variable domain, its missing parts supplied by reference TRBV5-4 and TRBJ2-5, is ETGVTQSPTHLIKTRGQQVTLRCSSQSGHNTVSWYQQALGQGPQFIFQYYREEENGRGNFPPRFSGLQFPNYSSELNVNALELDDSALYLCASQGAGRETQYFGPGTRLLVL.

This chain connects TRBV9 to TRBJ1-3; tentatively, D is TRBD1 (5 bases). CDR1 and CDR2 (germline): SGDLS, YYNGEE. V was clipped by 3 bases and J by 0 bases, with 25 bases between them. The CDR3 totals 20 residues. CDR3 region: CASSEGITVSQRLSGNTIYF. In DNA, the CDR3 is TGTGCCAGCAGCGAGGGGATAACAGTTTCTCAAAGGCTCTCTGGAAACACCATATATTTT.

This sequence joins TRBV19 and TRBJ1-2, with D possibly being TRBD1 (6 bases). Germline V gives CDR1 LNHDA, CDR2 SQIVND (reference sequence). CDR3 length: 14 residues. V lost 6 bases and J 1 base, leaving 12 bases between the germline ends. This CDR3 is CASSLPRGNYGYTF. Written as DNA, the CDR3 is TGTGCCAGTAGCCTACCCAGGGGTAACTATGGCTACACCTTC.

The V and J genes are TRBV23-1 and TRBJ1-5; D is unresolved. TRBV23-1 is annotated as an ORF whose role is uncertain. The CDR3 contains 15 residues. Trimming took off 2 bases at V and 4 bases at J, with 12 bases between the two ends. The CDR3 nucleotides read TGCGCCAGCAGTCAAAGTGGCTCCCGAAATCAGCCCCAGCATTTT. Translation: CASSQSGSRNQPQHF.

The chain carries TRBV29-1 and TRBJ1-3; 8 positions agree with TRBD1. The ends lost 5 bases at V and 3 bases at J; junction bases unmatched: 6. CDR1 and CDR2 from the germline V gene are SQVTM and ANQGSEA. The CDR3 spans 14 residues. The chain's CDR3 is CSVLTGVNGNTIYF. The CDR3 nucleotides read TGCAGCGTTCTGACAGGGGTGAATGGAAACACCATATATTTT.

In the case of this clone: This specimen includes other DNA sequences encoding the same CDR3. The chain couples TRBV5-1 to TRBJ2-5; 7 bases line up with TRBD1. Trimming took 0 bases from V and 5 from J; bases not matched to a gene: 4. Germline V gene lookup returns CDR1 SGHRS and CDR2 YFSETQ. CDR3 length: 14 residues. For the CDR3, the DNA is TGCGCCAGCAGCTTGGGGACAGGCCTCGAGACCCAGTACTTC. It encodes CASSLGTGLETQYF.

The V and J genes are TRBV2 and TRBJ1-1; 9 bases agree with TRBD1. The CDR3 runs to 14 residues. Germline lookup yields CDR1 SNHLY and CDR2 FYNNEI. Trimming cost V 4 bases and J 5 bases; bases outside gene matches: 5. The CDR3 bases are TGTGCCAGCAGTGCCGGGACAGGGAGAACTGAAGCTTTCTTT. This sequence encodes CASSAGTGRTEAFF.

The genes are TRBV6-5 and TRBJ2-3; 12 bases are shared with TRBD2. CDR1 and CDR2 from the germline V gene are MNHEY and SVGAGI. This CDR3 has 16 residues. V dropped 4 bases and J dropped 8; count of bases not matched to a gene: 10. This CDR3 reads CASSLGTSGSRVTQYF. CDR3 nucleotides: TGTGCCAGCAGTTTGGGGACTAGCGGGTCTCGGGTTACGCAGTATTTT.

The V gene is TRBV7-9, the J gene TRBJ1-6; 9 bases map to TRBD1. The CDR3 covers 16 residues. Unmatched junction bases numbered 10, after V lost 3 bases and J lost 10 bases. Germline CDR1 SEHNR, CDR2 FQNEAQ (reference sequence). CDR3 region: CASSFDPGQGLSPLHF. In nucleotides, the CDR3 is TGTGCCAGCAGCTTCGATCCGGGACAGGGCTTATCACCCCTCCACTTT.

The V gene is TRBV19, the J gene TRBJ2-3, with 10 nucleotides matching TRBD1. CDR1 LNHDA and CDR2 SQIVND come from the germline V gene (reference sequence). The CDR3 runs to 16 residues. Trimming at V came to 3 bases and at J to 3 bases, leaving 6 bases not matched to a gene. The CDR3 nucleotides read TGTGCCAGTAGTATCCGGGACAGGGGCTTTACAGATACGCAGTATTTT. Translated: CASSIRDRGFTDTQYF.

In this sample, this clone turned up once. This rearrangement joins TRBV9 to TRBJ2-2, with 9 nucleotides matching TRBD1. The V segment lost 4 bases and the J segment 6 bases; nucleotides outside the gene matches: 10. Germline assignment: CDR1 SGDLS and CDR2 YYNGEE. The CDR3 spans 16 residues. CDR3 nucleotides: TGTGCCAGCAGCCTACGACAGGGGGGGTCCGCCGGGGAGCTGTTTTTT. Its protein is CASSLRQGGSAGELFF.

The chain has TRBV2 and TRBJ2-1; D is perhaps TRBD1 (6 bases). The CDR3 length is 16 residues. V lost 10 bases and J 0 bases, leaving 19 bases between the germline ends. Per germline, CDR1 SNHLY and CDR2 FYNNEI. The DNA of the CDR3 is TGTGCCACTCAGGAAACCGGGACAAGCTCCTACAATGAGCAGTTCTTC. Translated: CATQETGTSSYNEQFF.

The CDR3 loop reads CASSKQGFRPWEQYF. The CDR3 nucleotides are TGTGCCAGCAGCAAACAGGGATTCCGGCCCTGGGAGCAGTACTTC. This chain joins TRBV6-5 and TRBJ2-7; D perhaps matches TRBD1 (6 bases). V lost 6 bases to trimming and J lost 7 bases, with 22 bases between them. The CDR3 is made up of 15 amino acids. The germline gives CDR1 MNHEY, CDR2 SVGAGI.

The gene calls are TRBV10-3 and TRBJ2-7, with TRBD2 matching 9 bases. The J segment lost 2 bases and the V segment lost 6 bases, leaving 2 bases of the junction unmatched. This CDR3 has 13 amino acids. The germline CDR1 and CDR2 sequences are ENHRY and SYGVKD. CDR3 in DNA: TGTGCCATCAGGACTAGCGGTCCCTACGAGCAGTACTTC. Residues: CAIRTSGPYEQYF.

This sequence joins TRBV28 and TRBJ1-3; D not resolved. The CDR3 contains 14 residues. CDR1 is MDHEN and CDR2 is SYDVKM in the germline V gene. Trimming left V 4 bases short and J 7 bases short, with 14 bases between. This CDR3 is CASSSQPPTNTIYF. CDR3 bases: TGTGCCAGCAGTTCACAGCCTCCTACCAACACCATATATTTT. Combining the CDR3 with reference TRBV28 and TRBJ1-3 gives the whole variable domain DVKVTQSSRYLVKRTGEKVFLECVQDMDHENMFWYRQDPGLGLRLIYFSYDVKMKEKGDIPEGYSVSREKKERFSLILESASTNQTSMYLCASSSQPPTNTIYFGEGSWLTVV.

The rearrangement links TRBV7-6 to TRBJ2-1; a possible D gene is TRBD2 (6 bases). Between the trimmed V and J ends, which lost 1 base and 4 bases, there was a span of 17 bases. Germline V gene sequence: CDR1 SGHVS, CDR2 FNYEAQ. This CDR3 spans 17 amino acids. The CDR3 coding sequence is TGTGCCAGCAGCTTAGAGCGGGCGGGGTCGGGATACAATGAGCAGTTCTTC. Encoded protein: CASSLERAGSGYNEQFF.

This chain uses TRBV7-9 with TRBJ2-3; a possible D gene is TRBD2 (6 bases). The V end was cut by 4 bases, the J end by 4 bases, with 15 bases between. The germline V gene has CDR1 SEHNR and CDR2 FQNEAQ (reference sequence). CDR3 length equals 15 residues. CDR3 protein: CASSSGTPWADTQYF. The DNA of the CDR3 is TGTGCCAGCAGCTCGGGGACTCCATGGGCAGATACGCAGTATTTT. The full variable domain, its missing parts supplied by reference TRBV7-9 and TRBJ2-3, is DTGVSQNPRHKITKRGQNVTFRCDPISEHNRLYWYRQTLGQGPEFLTYFQNEAQLEKSRLLSDRFSAERPKGSFSTLEIQRTEQGDSAMYLCASSSGTPWADTQYFGPGTRLTVL.

The CDR3: CASMPGLAYYEQYF. DNA for the CDR3: TGCGCCAGCATGCCGGGACTAGCCTACTACGAGCAGTACTTC. The chain uses TRBV10-2 and TRBJ2-7; 9 bases agree with TRBD2. V was clipped by 7 bases and J by 3 bases; unmatched bases: 7. CDR1 and CDR2 from the germline V gene are WSHSY and SAAADI. CDR3 size: 14 residues.

This clone was picked up a small number of times. The rearrangement links TRBV5-6 to TRBJ1-1; D may be TRBD1 (5 bases). The CDR3 is 14 residues long. In germline, CDR1 is SGHDT, CDR2 YYEEEE. Trimming took 1 base from V and 6 from J, leaving 13 bases between them. CDR3 nucleotides: TGTGCCAGCAGCTTGCAGGGTGCGGTGTCTGAAGCTTTCTTT. Its protein is CASSLQGAVSEAFF. The variable domain in full, with the rest retrieved from reference TRBV5-6 and TRBJ1-1, is DAGVTQSPTHLIKTRGQQVTLRCSPKSGHDTVSWYQQALGQGPQFIFQYYEEEERQRGNFPDRFSGHQFPNYSSELNVNALLLGDSALYLCASSLQGAVSEAFFGQGTRLTVV.

This chain joins TRBV5-4 and TRBJ2-5; no clear D gene. V was shortened by 0 bases and J by 0 bases, with 6 bases between the two germline ends. The CDR3 runs 14 residues. CDR1 SGHNT and CDR2 YYREEE come from the germline V gene (reference sequence). The CDR3 region has the DNA TGTGCCAGCAGCTTGGGGCAGAACCAAGAGACCCAGTACTTC. Protein sequence: CASSLGQNQETQYF.

The chain couples TRBV19 to TRBJ2-4, with a possible D match to TRBD2 (5 bases). CDR1 is LNHDA and CDR2 is SQIVND in the germline V gene (reference sequence). The germline V and J ends were trimmed by 6 bases and 3 bases, with 9 bases remaining between them. The CDR3 runs to 13 residues. The CDR3 sequence is CASRSAGKNIQYF. CDR3 sequence (DNA): TGTGCCAGTAGATCTGCGGGCAAAAACATTCAGTACTTC.

The chain combines TRBV5-1 with TRBJ1-6; D is ambiguous. V gave up 4 bases and J gave up 5 bases, with 13 bases separating them. The V gene's germline CDR1 is SGHRS and CDR2 YFSETQ. The CDR3 contains 15 residues. CDR3 residues: CASSLNMEHNSPLHF. CDR3 nucleotides: TGCGCCAGCAGCCTCAACATGGAGCATAATTCACCCCTCCACTTT. The full variable domain, rest sourced from reference TRBV5-1 and TRBJ1-6, is KAGVTQTPRYLIKTRGQQVTLSCSPISGHRSVSWYQQTPGQGLQFLFEYFSETQRNKGNFPGRFSGRQFSNSRSEMNVSTLELGDSALYLCASSLNMEHNSPLHFGNGTRLTVT.

Only a few counts were recorded for this clone. The gene calls are TRBV7-9 and TRBJ1-1; D remains unclear. The germline V gene encodes CDR1 SEHNR and CDR2 FQNEAQ (reference sequence). V lost 3 bases and J lost 5, with 13 bases in between. The CDR3 spans 14 residues. The CDR3: CASSLGGLRTEAFF. The CDR3 DNA sequence: TGTGCCAGCAGCTTGGGAGGACTTAGAACTGAAGCTTTCTTT.

A single count supports this clone. The rearrangement uses TRBV5-1 and TRBJ2-5; TRBD1 matches 7 bases. The J call is uncertain, as TRBJ2-7 better fits the DNA end. The CDR3 runs 15 residues. CDR1 SGHRS and CDR2 YFSETQ come from the germline V gene. The CDR3 is CASSLTLGQVYEQYF. CDR3 in DNA: TGCGCCAGCAGCTTGACGCTTGGACAGGTCTACGAGCAGTACTTC.

The chain recombines TRBV14 with TRBJ1-6, with D uncertain. This CDR3 has 17 residues. Germline V gene lookup returns CDR1 SGHDN and CDR2 FVKESK. V was trimmed by 0 bases and J by 4 bases, leaving 13 bases between them. CDR3 region: CASSQDWAPVYNSPLHF. CDR3 DNA: TGTGCCAGCAGCCAAGATTGGGCGCCGGTTTATAATTCACCCCTCCACTTT. Using reference TRBV14 and TRBJ1-6 for the parts outside the CDR3, the full variable domain is EAGVTQFPSHSVIEKGQTVTLRCDPISGHDNLYWYRRVMGKEIKFLLHFVKESKQDESGMPNNRFLAERTGGTYSTLKVQPAELEDSGVYFCASSQDWAPVYNSPLHFGNGTRLTVT.

The V call is TRBV28, the J call TRBJ1-1; a weak D match, TRBD1 (5 bases). The germline gives CDR1 MDHEN, CDR2 SYDVKM. CDR3 length equals 13 residues. V shed 8 bases and J shed 4 bases, with 14 bases lying between them. CDR3 DNA: TGTGCCAGCCTCCCGGCGGGGCCCACTGAAGCTTTCTTT. This translates into CASLPAGPTEAFF.

V usage is TRBV19 and J usage is TRBJ1-1; a weak D match, TRBD1 (6 bases). Germline V gives CDR1 LNHDA, CDR2 SQIVND (reference sequence). With 8 bases removed from V and 0 bases from J, the gap between germline ends came to 16 bases. This CDR3 has 15 residues. DNA for the CDR3: TGTGCCAGTCACCAGGGGCGCCCTATGAACACTGAAGCTTTCTTT. This gives the protein CASHQGRPMNTEAFF.